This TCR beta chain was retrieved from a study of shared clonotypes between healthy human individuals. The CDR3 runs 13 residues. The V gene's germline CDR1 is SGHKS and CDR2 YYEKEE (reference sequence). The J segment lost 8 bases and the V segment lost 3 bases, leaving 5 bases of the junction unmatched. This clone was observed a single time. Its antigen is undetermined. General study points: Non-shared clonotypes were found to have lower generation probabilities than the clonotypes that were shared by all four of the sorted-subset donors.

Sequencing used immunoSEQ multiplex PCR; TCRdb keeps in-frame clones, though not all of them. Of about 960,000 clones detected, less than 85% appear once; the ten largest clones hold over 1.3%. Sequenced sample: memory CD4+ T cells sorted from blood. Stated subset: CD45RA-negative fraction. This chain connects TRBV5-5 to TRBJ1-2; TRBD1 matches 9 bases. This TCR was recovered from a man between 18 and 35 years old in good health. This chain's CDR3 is CASSWDRVTGYTF. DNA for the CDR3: TGTGCCAGCAGCTGGGACAGGGTAACAGGCTACACCTTC. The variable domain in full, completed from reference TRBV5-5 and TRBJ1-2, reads DAGVTQSPTHLIKTRGQQVTLRCSPISGHKSVSWYQQVLGQGPQFIFQYYEKEERGRGNFPDRFSARQFPNYSSELNVNALLLGDSALYLCASSWDRVTGYTFGSGTRLTVV.